The 16 T cell receptor beta chains below all came from one sample that was sequenced in a study of shared clonotypes between healthy human individuals. Profiled with immunoSEQ multiplex PCR; TCRdb holds only in-frame clones, not every one. This sample has about 2.3 million clones; 80% to 95% occur once, and the top ten carry 0.37%. Sample: naive CD4+ T cells from PBMCs. Subset defined: CD45RA+ positively selected. Source of these receptors: a man aged 18 to 29 in good health. Some clones in this sample may be carry-over from other donors' samples.

CDR3 sequence reads: CASSRLAARGTGELFF. In nucleotides, the CDR3 is TGTGCCAGCAGTAGGTTAGCCGCTCGGGGCACCGGGGAGCTGTTTTTT. The chain recombines TRBV2 with TRBJ2-2; D is possibly TRBD2 (5 bases). CDR1 SNHLY and CDR2 FYNNEI come from the germline V gene. The CDR3 length is 16 residues. V was shortened by 5 bases and J by 4 bases, with 17 bases between the two germline ends.

The V and J genes are TRBV6-6 and TRBJ2-5; D call uncertain. The V end lost 4 bases, the J end lost 2 bases, and 11 bases lay between the germline ends. Looked up from germline, CDR1 is MNHNY and CDR2 is SVGAGI (reference sequence). CDR3 length: 14 residues. CDR3 in DNA: TGTGCCAGCAGTTCGCGGCAGGAGCAAGAGACCCAGTACTTC. Translation gives CASSSRQEQETQYF.

The rearrangement joins TRBV4-2 to TRBJ2-2; D is perhaps TRBD2 (5 bases). This CDR3 is built from 17 residues. V dropped 0 bases and J dropped 3 bases, with 14 bases sitting between them. The germline V gene encodes CDR1 LGHNA and CDR2 YNFKEQ. CDR3 sequence (DNA): TGTGCCAGCAGCCAAGATTTAAGCGGAACCCACACCGGGGAGCTGTTTTTT. This translates into CASSQDLSGTHTGELFF.

In its sample, this clone was seen once. Other DNA sequences in this specimen translate into the identical CDR3. The chain recombines TRBV5-1 with TRBJ2-1; weak D call: TRBD1 (6 bases). The V end was cut by 0 bases, the J end by 7 bases, with 11 bases between. The CDR3 runs 14 residues. CDR1 and CDR2 from the germline V gene are SGHRS and YFSETQ. This chain's CDR3 is CASSLVAGANEQFF. DNA for the CDR3: TGCGCCAGCAGCTTGGTTGCAGGGGCGAATGAGCAGTTCTTC.

This chain joins TRBV2 and TRBJ1-4, with TRBD1 as a possible D gene (6 bases). Per the germline V gene, CDR1 is SNHLY and CDR2 is FYNNEI. Between the trimmed V and J ends, which lost 2 bases and 5 bases, there was a span of 18 bases. The CDR3 runs to 17 residues. Written as DNA, the CDR3 is TGTGCCAGCAGTGAACGTAAGGGGGAACCACTCAATGAAAAACTGTTTTTT. Translated: CASSERKGEPLNEKLFF.

The chain carries TRBV5-6 and TRBJ2-1; D possibly corresponds to TRBD2 (5 bases). CDR3 length: 15 amino acids. The germline CDR1 and CDR2 sequences are SGHDT and YYEEEE. Trimming left V 3 bases short and J 4 bases short, with 14 bases between. In DNA, the CDR3 is TGTGCCAGCAGCTCATCGGGGTTGGGGTACAATGAGCAGTTCTTC. Its translation is CASSSSGLGYNEQFF.

On this clone itself: Relative to the germline gene, one junction end is altered; a read error may explain this. V gene TRBV7-9 combines with J gene TRBJ2-4; D may be TRBD1 or TRBD2 (5 bases each). CDR3 length: 12 amino acids. The germline V gene encodes CDR1 SEHNR and CDR2 FQNEAQ (reference sequence). CDR3 nucleotide sequence: TGTGCCAGCAGCTCTTCGGGACCTCTCATGGACTTC. This translates into CASSSSGPLMDF.

V and J are TRBV7-9 and TRBJ2-1; tentative D call: TRBD2 (6 bases). V was shortened by 1 base and J by 6 bases, with 10 bases between the two germline ends. This CDR3 contains 14 residues. Germline CDR1 and CDR2: SEHNR and FQNEAQ (reference sequence). DNA of the CDR3: TGTGCCAGCAGCTTAGACCCTAGCGCCAATGAGCAGTTCTTC. Amino acid sequence: CASSLDPSANEQFF.

The rearrangement uses TRBV5-6 and TRBJ1-6; a possible D gene is TRBD1 (5 bases). Between the trimmed V and J ends, which lost 1 base and 8 bases, there was a span of 10 bases. CDR3 length: 14 residues. Germline CDR1 SGHDT, CDR2 YYEEEE. CDR3 region: CASSLPWGDSPLHF. Here the CDR3 DNA reads TGTGCCAGCAGCTTGCCCTGGGGGGATTCACCCCTCCACTTT.

This clone was observed once. CDR3 DNA: TGTGCCAGCAGTCCAGACAGGGGGCAAGAGACCCAGTACTTC. This translates into CASSPDRGQETQYF. This chain links TRBV28 with TRBJ2-5; 9 bases line up with TRBD1. The V gene's germline CDR1 is MDHEN and CDR2 SYDVKM. J was trimmed by 2 bases and V by 5 bases; bases with no gene match: 3. The CDR3 has 14 amino acids.

This chain uses TRBV28 with TRBJ1-4, with 8 bases fitting TRBD1. Germline V gives CDR1 MDHEN, CDR2 SYDVKM. The CDR3 is 14 amino acids. The trim removed 2 bases at V and 7 bases at J, leaving 3 bases unmatched. CDR3 amino acids: CASSLRGQVEKLFF. CDR3 sequence (DNA): TGTGCCAGCAGTTTAAGGGGACAGGTTGAAAAACTGTTTTTT.

Regarding this clone: Other DNA sequences in the sample encode the same CDR3. V and J are TRBV7-9 and TRBJ2-1; D uncertain. Germline CDR1 reads SEHNR; CDR2 reads FQNEAQ (reference sequence). This CDR3 spans 13 amino acids. V lost 3 bases, J lost 4 bases, and 7 bases lay in between. As DNA, the CDR3 is TGTGCCAGCAGCTTCGGAGTTTACAATGAGCAGTTCTTC. Translated, it gives CASSFGVYNEQFF.

V usage is TRBV27 and J usage is TRBJ2-1; the D call may be TRBD1 or TRBD2 (5 bases each). The CDR3 length is 14 residues. Germline CDR1 MNHEY, CDR2 SMNVEV (reference sequence). With 6 bases removed from V and 0 bases from J, the gap between germline ends came to 9 bases. The CDR3 reads CASRGDRSYNEQFF. CDR3 nucleotides: TGTGCCAGCAGGGGGGACCGCTCCTACAATGAGCAGTTCTTC.

For the CDR3, the DNA is TGTGCCAGCAGGGAACCTGGGACAGGGGGCGTTGAAGCTTTCTTT. This codes for CASREPGTGGVEAFF. The chain combines TRBV6-5 with TRBJ1-1; 12 bases align to TRBD1. Germline values: CDR1 MNHEY, CDR2 SVGAGI. V lost 6 bases, J lost 7 bases, and 9 bases stayed unmatched. This CDR3 has 15 residues.

This rearrangement joins TRBV13 to TRBJ1-2; D is uncertain. Germline V gives CDR1 PRHDT, CDR2 FYEKMQ (reference sequence). V was trimmed by 0 bases and J by 5 bases, leaving 10 bases between them. The CDR3 is 14 residues long. CDR3 protein: CASSLGPGAYGYTF. In DNA form, the CDR3 reads TGTGCCAGCAGCTTAGGCCCTGGAGCATATGGCTACACCTTC.

V usage is TRBV6-4 and J usage is TRBJ2-2; 7 positions agree with TRBD1. Germline values: CDR1 MRHNA, CDR2 SNTAGT. The ends lost 6 bases at V and 4 bases at J; junction bases unmatched: 20. CDR3 length equals 19 residues. The CDR3 protein is CASRNAQGRKTSGTGELFF. Written as DNA, the CDR3 is TGTGCCAGCAGGAACGCACAGGGGCGCAAGACCTCGGGCACCGGGGAGCTGTTTTTT.